One sample yielded the 23 T cell receptor beta chains listed below, sequenced in a study of lymphopenia after photon versus proton radiotherapy. Profiled with immunoSEQ multiplex PCR; TCRdb holds only in-frame clones, not every one. The profile shows fewer than 9,000 clones, about nine tenths of them singletons. This specimen was peripheral blood, taken from a patient treated with photon-based radiotherapy. All receptors derive from a man in his sixties with cholangiocarcinoma.

The chain carries TRBV15 and TRBJ2-5, with TRBD2 as a possible D gene (5 bases). Trimming took off 1 base at V and 8 bases at J, with 17 bases between the two ends. The CDR3 covers 15 residues. Germline V lookup: CDR1 LNHNV, CDR2 YYDKDF (reference sequence). The CDR3 sequence is CATSRGYGVGETQYF. DNA for the CDR3: TGTGCCACCAGCAGAGGTTACGGGGTTGGAGAAACCCAGTACTTC.

This sequence joins TRBV5-8 and TRBJ2-2; maybe TRBD2 (6 bases). Between the trimmed V and J ends, which lost 0 bases and 4 bases, there was a span of 10 bases. Germline loops: CDR1 SGHTS, CDR2 YDEGEE. This CDR3 has 15 residues. DNA of the CDR3: TGTGCCAGCAGCTTGGGACTAGGACCCACCGGGGAGCTGTTTTTT. It translates to CASSLGLGPTGELFF.

The chain carries TRBV19 and TRBJ2-7; D not resolved. V was cut by 10 bases and J by 0 bases, with 19 bases left in between. The germline CDR1 and CDR2 sequences are LNHDA and SQIVND (reference sequence). This CDR3 is 15 amino acids long. The CDR3 here is CATAPLSTGSYEQYF. CDR3 bases: TGTGCCACCGCCCCCCTTTCGACGGGCTCCTACGAGCAGTACTTC.

The chain joins TRBV4-2 to TRBJ2-6; tentative D call: TRBD2 (5 bases). Germline CDR1 is LGHNA and CDR2 is YNFKEQ. Trimming cost V 0 bases and J 0 bases, with 9 bases left between them. The CDR3 totals 17 residues. CDR3 DNA: TGTGCCAGCAGCCAAGAGGAGGTTAGCTCTGGGGCCAACGTCCTGACTTTC. Protein product: CASSQEEVSSGANVLTF.

This clone was observed a single time. The chain employs TRBV6-6 and TRBJ1-2; 7 nucleotides agree with TRBD1. Trimming took 10 bases from V and 5 from J; bases not matched to a gene: 7. CDR1 and CDR2 from the germline V gene are MNHNY and SVGAGI (reference sequence). The CDR3 contains 12 residues. The CDR3 is CATGQQNYGYTF. The DNA for the CDR3 is TGTGCCACGGGACAGCAGAATTATGGCTACACCTTC.

CDR3 sequence reads: CASALSGGDKLFF. Here the CDR3 DNA reads TGTGCCAGCGCTTTGTCGGGGGGGGACAAACTGTTTTTT. This rearrangement joins TRBV25-1 to TRBJ1-4, with D maybe TRBD1 (5 bases). The germline V gene encodes CDR1 MGHDK and CDR2 SYGVNS. There are 13 residues in the CDR3. V was shortened by 8 bases and J by 11 bases, with 18 bases between the two germline ends.

V usage is TRBV2 and J usage is TRBJ1-5; D is ambiguous. V dropped 8 bases and J dropped 6 bases, with 14 bases sitting between them. Germline V gives CDR1 SNHLY, CDR2 FYNNEI. This CDR3 spans 13 amino acids. CDR3 in amino acids: CASHIGQAQPQHF. In nucleotides, the CDR3 is TGTGCCAGCCACATAGGCCAGGCTCAGCCCCAGCATTTT. The full variable domain, with the rest looked up from reference TRBV2 and TRBJ1-5, is EPEVTQTPSHQVTQMGQEVILRCVPISNHLYFYWYRQILGQKVEFLVSFYNNEISEKSEIFDDQFSVERPDGSNFTLKIRSTKLEDSAMYFCASHIGQAQPQHFGDGTRLSIL.

The chain joins TRBV2 to TRBJ1-2; no definite D call. Between the trimmed V and J ends, which lost 2 bases and 0 bases, there was a span of 13 bases. The length of the CDR3 is 16 residues. CDR1 is SNHLY, CDR2 FYNNEI, per germline. CDR3 coding DNA: TGTGCCAGCAGTGAATTCCCAGGACGCGCTAACTATGGCTACACCTTC. It encodes CASSEFPGRANYGYTF.

This sequence joins TRBV28 and TRBJ2-5; a weak D match, TRBD1 (5 bases). This CDR3 contains 15 residues. From germline, CDR1 is MDHEN and CDR2 SYDVKM. V lost 1 base and J lost 2, with 11 bases in between. The CDR3 DNA sequence: TGTGCCAGCAGTTTATTTGTTGCAGGGCAAGAGACCCAGTACTTC. It codes for CASSLFVAGQETQYF. The full variable domain, its missing parts supplied by reference TRBV28 and TRBJ2-5, is DVKVTQSSRYLVKRTGEKVFLECVQDMDHENMFWYRQDPGLGLRLIYFSYDVKMKEKGDIPEGYSVSREKKERFSLILESASTNQTSMYLCASSLFVAGQETQYFGPGTRLLVL.

The CDR3 DNA follows: TGTGCCAGCAGCGAGACGACTAGCGGGAGAGGCGATGAGCAGTTCTTC. This translates into CASSETTSGRGDEQFF. J is TRBJ2-1 and V is TRBV9; 12 nucleotides match TRBD2. The ends lost 3 bases at V and 8 bases at J; junction bases unmatched: 9. CDR1 and CDR2 from the germline V gene are SGDLS and YYNGEE. CDR3 length: 16 residues.

This clone was detected only once. V usage is TRBV18 and J usage is TRBJ2-2, with D possibly TRBD1 on 6 matching bases. This CDR3 is 14 amino acids long. Between the trimmed V and J ends, which lost 4 bases and 1 base, there was a span of 7 bases. The V gene's germline CDR1 is KGHSH and CDR2 LQKENI. The CDR3 DNA sequence: TGTGCCAGCTCACGAGGGGGGAACACCGGGGAGCTGTTTTTT. Translation gives CASSRGGNTGELFF.

The chain carries TRBV29-1 and TRBJ2-7, with D possibly being TRBD2 (7 bases). Trimming cost V 6 bases and J 6 bases, with 27 bases left between them. The CDR3 contains 16 residues. Looked up from germline, CDR1 is SQVTM and CDR2 is ANQGSEA. CDR3 sequence reads: CSVPGGGRFSPGEQYF. Here the CDR3 DNA reads TGCAGCGTCCCTGGGGGGGGGCGATTCTCTCCGGGCGAGCAGTACTTC.

This clone was found once. In DNA form, the CDR3 reads TGTGCCAGCAGCTTGGATGCGAACACCGGGGAGCTGTTTTTT. Its translation: CASSLDANTGELFF. This sequence joins TRBV2 and TRBJ2-2; no definite D call. Deletions cut 6 bases from V and 0 bases from J, with 8 bases between. Germline loops: CDR1 SNHLY, CDR2 FYNNEI. This CDR3 is 14 amino acids long.

The rearrangement links TRBV28 to TRBJ1-3; the D gene is possibly TRBD1 (6 bases). This CDR3 has 19 residues. The germline gives CDR1 MDHEN, CDR2 SYDVKM. Between the trimmed V and J ends, which lost 1 base and 0 bases, there was a span of 19 bases. The CDR3 sequence: CASSLLTYKTGTSGNTIYF. DNA of the CDR3: TGTGCCAGCAGTTTATTAACGTACAAAACAGGGACCTCTGGAAACACCATATATTTT.

CDR3 protein: CASSTGTKEKLFF. CDR3 nucleotide sequence: TGTGCCAGCAGTACAGGGACGAAAGAAAAACTGTTTTTT. The rearrangement uses TRBV28 and TRBJ1-4; the D gene is possibly TRBD1 (6 bases). Germline V gene data show CDR1 as MDHEN and CDR2 as SYDVKM. V shed 5 bases and J shed 8 bases, with 12 bases lying between them. The CDR3 consists of 13 residues.

This rearrangement joins TRBV18 to TRBJ1-4; no definite D call. Germline CDR1 reads KGHSH; CDR2 reads LQKENI. Trimming pared 0 bases from V and 4 bases from J, leaving 12 bases between. The CDR3 has 16 residues. CDR3 sequence: CASSPPLAESNEKLFF. CDR3 DNA: TGTGCCAGCTCACCACCGTTAGCAGAAAGTAATGAAAAACTGTTTTTT.

V and J are TRBV5-6 and TRBJ1-1; D is unclear. Trimming left V 1 base short and J 3 bases short, with 16 bases between. The length of the CDR3 is 16 residues. Germline CDR1 is SGHDT and CDR2 is YYEEEE. CDR3 sequence reads: CASSLFVRLGDTEAFF. The CDR3 nucleotides are TGTGCCAGCAGCTTGTTTGTCCGACTAGGCGACACTGAAGCTTTCTTT. Full variable domain (remainder filled in from reference TRBV5-6 and TRBJ1-1): DAGVTQSPTHLIKTRGQQVTLRCSPKSGHDTVSWYQQALGQGPQFIFQYYEEEERQRGNFPDRFSGHQFPNYSSELNVNALLLGDSALYLCASSLFVRLGDTEAFFGQGTRLTVV.

V usage is TRBV15 and J usage is TRBJ2-7; 11 bases agree with TRBD2. This CDR3 region has 15 residues. V trimming: 2 bases; J trimming: 5 bases; junction bases outside the gene matches: 5. The germline CDR1 and CDR2 sequences are LNHNV and YYDKDF (reference sequence). The CDR3 loop reads CATSRFSGGANEQYF. CDR3 in DNA: TGTGCCACCAGCAGATTTAGCGGGGGGGCCAACGAGCAGTACTTC. Using reference TRBV15 and TRBJ2-7 for the parts outside the CDR3, the full variable domain is DAMVIQNPRYQVTQFGKPVTLSCSQTLNHNVMYWYQQKSSQAPKLLFHYYDKDFNNEADTPDNFQSRRPNTSFCFLDIRSPGLGDTAMYLCATSRFSGGANEQYFGPGTRLTVT.

The chain links TRBV27 to TRBJ2-3, with D possibly matching TRBD2 (6 bases). Per germline, CDR1 MNHEY and CDR2 SMNVEV (reference sequence). With 5 bases removed from V and 4 bases from J, the gap between germline ends came to 13 bases. This CDR3 has 14 residues. CDR3 sequence: CASSPAWGADTQYF. The CDR3 nucleotides are TGTGCCAGCAGTCCGGCGTGGGGGGCAGATACGCAGTATTTT.

This clone was counted a single time. The chain uses TRBV2 and TRBJ2-5, with no clear D. The CDR3 loop spans 16 amino acids. The V and J ends lost 3 bases and 0 bases respectively, with 14 bases between them. Germline CDR1 and CDR2: SNHLY and FYNNEI. CDR3 residues: CASSERMATYQETQYF. The CDR3 DNA follows: TGTGCCAGCAGTGAGCGTATGGCAACGTACCAAGAGACCCAGTACTTC.

This rearrangement joins TRBV11-2 to TRBJ2-7, with D possibly TRBD1 on 6 matching bases. Germline V gene lookup returns CDR1 SGHAT and CDR2 FQNNGV. The CDR3 spans 14 residues. Trimming stripped 7 bases from V and 0 bases from J, with 13 bases between. CDR3 nucleotides: TGTGCCAGCACTCGAGACAGGCCCTCCTACGAGCAGTACTTC. It translates to CASTRDRPSYEQYF.

This chain links TRBV7-9 with TRBJ2-1; no clear D. CDR1 and CDR2 (germline): SEHNR, FQNEAQ (reference sequence). This CDR3 contains 13 residues. Trimming pared 5 bases from V and 6 bases from J, leaving 11 bases between. CDR3 residues: CASSHRVGNEQFF. CDR3 nucleotide sequence: TGTGCCAGCAGCCATAGAGTGGGCAATGAGCAGTTCTTC.

The chain recombines TRBV6-5 with TRBJ2-3; D ambiguous. V was shortened by 0 bases and J by 5 bases, with 6 bases between the two germline ends. The CDR3 has 13 amino acids. Germline CDR1 and CDR2: MNHEY and SVGAGI. The CDR3 is CASSYSDGDTQYF. The CDR3 DNA follows: TGTGCCAGCAGTTACTCAGACGGAGATACGCAGTATTTT.